The 25 T cell receptor beta chains below were found in one sample sequenced in a study of shared clonotypes between healthy human individuals. Libraries were prepared by immunoSEQ multiplex PCR; TCRdb keeps only in-frame clonotypes and omits some of them. The table records under 600,000 clones, more than 95% of them present only once. The sequencing sample was made of naive CD4+ T cells sorted from blood. Subset of the sample: CD45RA+ positively selected. The receptors derive from a woman aged 25 to 45 in good health.

This clone was seen a single time. The rearrangement links TRBV9 to TRBJ1-2, with D possibly TRBD1 on 5 matching bases. The germline CDR1 and CDR2 sequences are SGDLS and YYNGEE. The CDR3 is made up of 14 amino acids. The V end was cut by 0 bases, the J end by 8 bases, with 14 bases between. The CDR3 DNA reads as TGTGCCAGCAGCGTAGAAGATGGGACCGGCGGCTACACCTTC. Its translation is CASSVEDGTGGYTF.

The V call is TRBV7-2, the J call TRBJ2-1; tentatively, D is TRBD1 (6 bases). The CDR3 is 13 residues long. Trimming took 4 bases from V and 6 from J, leaving 10 bases between them. The germline CDR1 and CDR2 sequences are SGHTA and FQGNSA. The chain's CDR3 is CASSYPTGNEQFF. CDR3 bases: TGTGCCAGCAGCTACCCGACAGGCAATGAGCAGTTCTTC.

The gene calls are TRBV2 and TRBJ1-4; 8 bases agree with TRBD1. The CDR3 extends over 13 amino acids. The ends lost 8 bases at V and 6 bases at J; junction bases unmatched: 5. Per germline, CDR1 SNHLY and CDR2 FYNNEI. The CDR3 DNA follows: TGTGCCAGCGTACAGGGGGTATATGAAAAACTGTTTTTT. Its translation: CASVQGVYEKLFF.

This clone was recorded only once. The chain is built from TRBV7-9 and TRBJ2-5, with no clear D. Germline lookup yields CDR1 SEHNR and CDR2 FQNEAQ (reference sequence). V was cut by 5 bases and J by 0 bases, with 13 bases left in between. The CDR3 is 15 residues long. The chain's CDR3 is CASSARQQYQETQYF. The CDR3 DNA follows: TGTGCCAGCAGCGCCCGACAACAGTACCAAGAGACCCAGTACTTC.

The chain employs TRBV27 and TRBJ2-5; maybe TRBD1 (6 bases). The J call could be wrong; TRBJ2-7 is a better fit for the DNA end. CDR3 length: 13 residues. CDR1 MNHEY and CDR2 SMNVEV come from the germline V gene (reference sequence). In DNA form, the CDR3 reads TGTGCCAGCAGCCGGAAACAGGGCTACGAGCAGTACTTC. It specifies CASSRKQGYEQYF.

CDR3 protein: CASSTWPRNTEAFF. In DNA, the CDR3 is TGTGCCAGTAGTACCTGGCCCCGGAACACTGAAGCTTTCTTT. The J gene is TRBJ1-1, the V gene TRBV19; the D is unclear. Germline values: CDR1 LNHDA, CDR2 SQIVND (reference sequence). Trimming took 4 bases from V and 1 from J, leaving 10 bases between them. There are 14 residues in the CDR3. The full variable domain, with the rest looked up from reference TRBV19 and TRBJ1-1, is DGGITQSPKYLFRKEGQNVTLSCEQNLNHDAMYWYRQDPGQGLRLIYYSQIVNDFQKGDIAEGYSVSREKKESFPLTVTSAQKNPTAFYLCASSTWPRNTEAFFGQGTRLTVV.

The chain recombines TRBV28 with TRBJ2-2, with D possibly being TRBD1 (6 bases). Germline V gene lookup returns CDR1 MDHEN and CDR2 SYDVKM. This CDR3 spans 16 amino acids. V was clipped by 3 bases and J by 1 base, with 12 bases between them. CDR3 sequence reads: CASSFGRGGNTGELFF. The CDR3, as DNA: TGTGCCAGCAGTTTTGGCAGGGGTGGGAACACCGGGGAGCTGTTTTTT.

Note on this clone: Other DNA sequences of this sample code for an identical CDR3. The CDR3 region has the DNA TGTGCCAGCAGCTTAAGAGGGAGCTCCTACAATGAGCAGTTCTTC. As protein: CASSLRGSSYNEQFF. The chain uses TRBV7-9 and TRBJ2-1; tentatively, D is TRBD2 (5 bases). This CDR3 comprises 15 residues. CDR1 and CDR2 from the germline V gene are SEHNR and FQNEAQ (reference sequence). Trimming removed 2 bases from V and 0 bases from J, with 8 bases in between.

Notes on this clone: In the same sample, other DNA sequences code for this CDR3. V usage is TRBV30 and J usage is TRBJ1-5; D remains unclear. Germline CDR1 GTSNPN, CDR2 SVGIG (reference sequence). The CDR3 spans 13 residues. Trimming left V 0 bases short and J 7 bases short, with 10 bases between. CDR3 sequence (DNA): TGTGCCTGGAGTGTCCAAGGCAGACAGCCCCAGCATTTT. This codes for CAWSVQGRQPQHF.

This chain links TRBV19 with TRBJ2-1, with D possibly TRBD2 on 6 matching bases. Trimming took 10 bases from V and 4 from J, leaving 14 bases between them. Germline V gene data show CDR1 as LNHDA and CDR2 as SQIVND (reference sequence). The CDR3 length is 13 residues. The CDR3 protein is CATAGDWYNEQFF. For the CDR3, the DNA is TGTGCCACGGCCGGGGACTGGTACAATGAGCAGTTCTTC. The whole variable domain, remainder taken from reference TRBV19 and TRBJ2-1, is DGGITQSPKYLFRKEGQNVTLSCEQNLNHDAMYWYRQDPGQGLRLIYYSQIVNDFQKGDIAEGYSVSREKKESFPLTVTSAQKNPTAFYLCATAGDWYNEQFFGPGTRLTVL.

The chain has TRBV7-9 and TRBJ2-7; perhaps TRBD2 as D (6 bases). V dropped 0 bases and J dropped 3 bases, with 9 bases sitting between them. Germline V gene sequence: CDR1 SEHNR, CDR2 FQNEAQ (reference sequence). The CDR3 sequence is 14 residues long. CDR3 sequence: CASSLARGVYEQYF. CDR3 nucleotide sequence: TGTGCCAGCAGCTTAGCGCGGGGAGTCTACGAGCAGTACTTC. The variable domain in full, completed from reference TRBV7-9 and TRBJ2-7, reads DTGVSQNPRHKITKRGQNVTFRCDPISEHNRLYWYRQTLGQGPEFLTYFQNEAQLEKSRLLSDRFSAERPKGSFSTLEIQRTEQGDSAMYLCASSLARGVYEQYFGPGTRLTVT.

V is TRBV29-1 and J is TRBJ2-7, with D possibly being TRBD1 or TRBD2 (5 bases each). The CDR3 consists of 14 residues. Between the trimmed V and J ends, which lost 6 bases and 2 bases, there was a span of 17 bases. CDR1 and CDR2 (germline): SQVTM, ANQGSEA. CDR3 in amino acids: CSVGTRIAAYEQYF. CDR3 nucleotides: TGCAGCGTCGGGACCCGCATAGCAGCCTACGAGCAGTACTTC.

J is TRBJ2-7 and V is TRBV28; the D gene is possibly TRBD2 (6 bases). Trimming pared 2 bases from V and 2 bases from J, leaving 22 bases between. Germline V CDR1 and CDR2: MDHEN, SYDVKM. The CDR3 runs to 18 residues. The CDR3 DNA follows: TGTGCCAGCAGTTTACTTGAGGGCGGGTCCGGGGGTCCCTACGAGCAGTACTTC. Protein sequence: CASSLLEGGSGGPYEQYF.

The V call is TRBV5-1, the J call TRBJ2-2; 8 nucleotides match TRBD1. The CDR3 runs to 16 residues. V lost 0 bases and J lost 1; bases outside the gene matches: 2. CDR1 is SGHRS, CDR2 YFSETQ, per germline. CDR3 residues: CASSLAGQENTGELFF. The CDR3 nucleotides are TGCGCCAGCAGCTTGGCGGGACAGGAGAACACCGGGGAGCTGTTTTTT.

The chain combines TRBV7-9 with TRBJ2-3; 10 bases agree with TRBD1. CDR1 is SEHNR, CDR2 FQNEAQ, per germline (reference sequence). The V segment lost 8 bases and the J segment 2 bases; nucleotides outside the gene matches: 10. There are 16 residues in the CDR3. CDR3 protein: CASGRDRGGLTDTQYF. The CDR3 DNA is TGTGCCAGCGGACGGGACAGGGGAGGACTCACAGATACGCAGTATTTT.

This sequence joins TRBV7-2 and TRBJ1-1; D may be TRBD1 (5 bases). The CDR3 totals 15 residues. V lost 7 bases, J lost 2 bases, and 17 bases lay in between. Germline loops: CDR1 SGHTA, CDR2 FQGNSA. The CDR3 spells CASTPRGRGNTEAFF. The CDR3 nucleotides are TGTGCCAGCACCCCCCGGGGTAGGGGAAACACTGAAGCTTTCTTT.

The chain joins TRBV11-2 to TRBJ1-1; no definite D call. The V and J ends lost 5 bases and 1 base respectively, with 8 bases between them. The germline CDR1 and CDR2 sequences are SGHAT and FQNNGV. This CDR3 has 13 amino acids. The CDR3 nucleotides read TGTGCCAGCAGCCTGGCGGCGAACACTGAAGCTTTCTTT. Translation: CASSLAANTEAFF.

The chain joins TRBV5-4 to TRBJ2-2; the match to TRBD2 covers 10 bases. CDR3 length: 15 amino acids. J lost 5 bases, V lost 1 base, and 2 bases had no gene match. Germline CDR1 is SGHNT and CDR2 is YYREEE (reference sequence). The CDR3 region is CASSLLAGVTGELFF. CDR3 DNA: TGTGCCAGCAGCTTGCTAGCGGGAGTAACCGGGGAGCTGTTTTTT.

This chain joins TRBV7-9 and TRBJ1-1; D perhaps matches TRBD1 (5 bases). Germline loops: CDR1 SEHNR, CDR2 FQNEAQ (reference sequence). This CDR3 has 15 residues. Trimming cost V 7 bases and J 3 bases, with 18 bases left between them. CDR3 coding DNA: TGTGCCAGCAAGGTTGAAGGGGTGGGCTACACTGAAGCTTTCTTT. Translated: CASKVEGVGYTEAFF. Drawing the rest from reference TRBV7-9 and TRBJ1-1, the complete variable domain is DTGVSQNPRHKITKRGQNVTFRCDPISEHNRLYWYRQTLGQGPEFLTYFQNEAQLEKSRLLSDRFSAERPKGSFSTLEIQRTEQGDSAMYLCASKVEGVGYTEAFFGQGTRLTVV.

The genes are TRBV19 and TRBJ2-3; 9 bases agree with TRBD2. The CDR3 sequence is 16 residues long. V lost 6 bases to trimming and J lost 3 bases; unmatched junction nucleotides: 10. Germline V gene data show CDR1 as LNHDA and CDR2 as SQIVND (reference sequence). CDR3 DNA sequence: TGTGCCAGTAGCCAGGGCGGGAGGGGCCGGACAGATACGCAGTATTTT. Protein: CASSQGGRGRTDTQYF.

This sequence joins TRBV18 and TRBJ1-1; D might be TRBD1 (6 bases). Trimming took off 5 bases at V and 1 base at J, with 8 bases between the two ends. CDR3 size: 13 residues. Germline V gene lookup returns CDR1 KGHSH and CDR2 LQKENI. CDR3 protein: CASSEGQNTEAFF. CDR3 DNA: TGTGCCAGCTCAGAGGGACAGAACACTGAAGCTTTCTTT.

This sequence joins TRBV30 and TRBJ2-7; TRBD2 matches 12 bases. CDR1 and CDR2 (germline): GTSNPN, SVGIG (reference sequence). The V and J ends lost 6 bases and 0 bases, in that order; junction bases with no gene match: 12. This CDR3 has 17 amino acids. The CDR3 sequence: CACASSGRAILSYEQYF. The CDR3 DNA reads as TGTGCCTGCGCGTCTAGCGGGAGGGCAATACTCTCCTACGAGCAGTACTTC.

The CDR3 DNA sequence: TGTGCCAGCAGTTTAACATCAAAGGGTCTTGATGGCTACACCTTC. Amino acid sequence: CASSLTSKGLDGYTF. The chain employs TRBV28 and TRBJ1-2; D is undetermined. V was cut by 2 bases and J by 6 bases, with 16 bases left in between. CDR1 MDHEN and CDR2 SYDVKM come from the germline V gene. The CDR3 has 15 residues.

The chain combines TRBV28 with TRBJ1-2, with 7 bases identical to TRBD1. This CDR3 comprises 13 residues. Germline CDR1 reads MDHEN; CDR2 reads SYDVKM. V trimming: 6 bases; J trimming: 3 bases; junction bases outside the gene matches: 4. CDR3: CASRFGTDYGYTF. CDR3 in DNA: TGTGCCAGCAGATTTGGGACAGACTATGGCTACACCTTC.

This chain uses TRBV29-1 with TRBJ1-1; D might be TRBD1 (5 bases). Trimming took off 4 bases at V and 0 bases at J, with 9 bases between the two ends. This CDR3 has 13 amino acids. Germline V gives CDR1 SQVTM, CDR2 ANQGSEA. The CDR3 sequence: CSVVGTVNTEAFF. In DNA, the CDR3 is TGCAGCGTTGTAGGGACGGTGAACACTGAAGCTTTCTTT.